These 32 T cell receptor beta chains were all obtained from the same sample, sequenced in a study of human T cells and chemical hapten exposure. The library gave individual cDNA molecules unique molecular identifiers. TCRdb re-analysed the reads in MiXCR, keeping a single row per CDR3 protein. The data contain around 120,000 distinct CDR3 sequences, roughly 8.5% of them singletons. Total RNA was isolated from whole blood that had not been fractionated. Source material: whole blood. The receptor set was obtained from a human donor in good health. Some clones in this sample may be carry-over from other donors' samples.

The sample holds a few counts of this clonotype. V is TRBV20-1 and J is TRBJ2-3; 8 positions match TRBD2. The CDR3 totals 15 residues. The V and J ends lost 6 bases and 2 bases, in that order; junction bases with no gene match: 10. The germline CDR1 and CDR2 sequences are DFQATT and SNEGSKA (reference sequence). The CDR3 protein is CSAQRGAGDTDTQYF. The CDR3 DNA reads TGCAGTGCCCAGCGTGGAGCGGGGGACACAGATACGCAGTATTTT.

This clonotype was detected many times. The chain uses TRBV12-3 or TRBV12-4 and TRBJ1-1; D uncertain. V was trimmed by 2 bases and J by 1 base, leaving 14 bases between them. The CDR3 has 16 amino acids. CDR3 sequence reads: CASSLNSLLRNTEAFF. In DNA, the CDR3 is TGTGCCAGCAGTTTAAACAGCCTATTAAGGAACACTGAAGCTTTCTTT.

The chain is built from TRBV20-1 and TRBJ2-5; D may be TRBD2 (7 bases). Trimming stripped 6 bases from V and 4 bases from J, with 18 bases between. Looked up from germline, CDR1 is DFQATT and CDR2 is SNEGSKA (reference sequence). The CDR3 spans 14 residues. CDR3 protein: CSASPLRGGETQYF. As DNA, the CDR3 is TGCAGTGCCTCCCCACTAAGGGGGGGAGAGACCCAGTACTTC.

V gene TRBV7-2 combines with J gene TRBJ1-2; maybe TRBD1 (5 bases). CDR1 and CDR2 (germline): SGHTA, FQGNSA. The CDR3 totals 13 residues. V lost 1 base, J lost 8 bases, and 11 bases lay in between. The CDR3 DNA reads TGTGCCAGCAGCTTAGGGCAGGGATGGGGCTACACCTTC. Translated, it gives CASSLGQGWGYTF.

This clonotype appeared many times. The chain employs TRBV9 and TRBJ2-5; 10 bases fit TRBD1. Unmatched junction bases numbered 9, after V lost 2 bases and J lost 2 bases. This CDR3 is 17 amino acids long. Looked up from germline, CDR1 is SGDLS and CDR2 is YYNGEE. The CDR3 nucleotides read TGTGCCAGCAGCGTCGACGCCGGACAGGGGGTTCAAGAGACCCAGTACTTC. It is translated as CASSVDAGQGVQETQYF.

The chain uses TRBV3-1 and TRBJ2-7, with D perhaps TRBD1 or TRBD2 (5 bases each). The CDR3 consists of 15 residues. V was cut by 4 bases and J by 2 bases, with 15 bases left in between. CDR1 and CDR2 (germline): LGHDT, YNNKEL (reference sequence). This CDR3 reads CASSPFGDATYEQYF. In DNA, the CDR3 is TGTGCCAGCAGCCCATTTGGGGACGCAACCTACGAGCAGTACTTC.

CDR3 in amino acids: CASSLEAIEQFF. The CDR3 region has the DNA TGCGCCAGCAGCTTGGAAGCCATTGAGCAGTTCTTC. The chain employs TRBV5-1 and TRBJ2-1; D is unclear. The germline V gene encodes CDR1 SGHRS and CDR2 YFSETQ. V was clipped by 0 bases and J by 9 bases, with 7 bases between them. The CDR3 loop spans 12 amino acids.

V is TRBV6-6 and J is TRBJ1-1, with TRBD1 as a possible D gene (5 bases). CDR1 MNHNY and CDR2 SVGAGI come from the germline V gene (reference sequence). Trimming left V 2 bases short and J 3 bases short, with 25 bases between. The CDR3 extends over 19 amino acids. The DNA for the CDR3 is TGTGCCAGCAGTTACGCGACCGGGGCAGCGGATAGGGGAGACACTGAAGCTTTCTTT. Translating it yields CASSYATGAADRGDTEAFF.

This clonotype was observed a handful of times. The chain carries TRBV12-3 or TRBV12-4 and TRBJ2-5; TRBD2 matches at 11 bases. With 6 bases clipped from V and 1 base from J, the junction kept 7 bases outside the gene matches. The CDR3 runs 16 residues. Here the CDR3 reads CASSRTSGGSQETQYF. In DNA form, the CDR3 reads TGTGCCAGCAGCCGTACTAGCGGGGGCTCCCAAGAGACCCAGTACTTC.

This clonotype was recorded a few times. The V call is TRBV15, the J call TRBJ2-1, with TRBD2 matching 11 bases. Germline CDR1 reads LNHNV; CDR2 reads YYDKDF (reference sequence). CDR3 length: 18 residues. Trimming cost V 4 bases and J 9 bases; bases outside gene matches: 17. CDR3 nucleotide sequence: TGTGCCACCAGCAAGAGACCCCTACTAGCGGGAGTTGGCAGTGAGCAGTTCTTC. Translating it yields CATSKRPLLAGVGSEQFF. The full variable domain, rest sourced from reference TRBV15 and TRBJ2-1, is DAMVIQNPRYQVTQFGKPVTLSCSQTLNHNVMYWYQQKSSQAPKLLFHYYDKDFNNEADTPDNFQSRRPNTSFCFLDIRSPGLGDTAMYLCATSKRPLLAGVGSEQFFGPGTRLTVL.

This clonotype has at least ten counts. The J gene is TRBJ1-1, the V gene TRBV5-5; 11 bases are shared with TRBD1. The V gene's germline CDR1 is SGHKS and CDR2 YYEKEE (reference sequence). There are 15 residues in the CDR3. With 3 bases clipped from V and 3 bases from J, the junction kept 4 bases outside the gene matches. This CDR3 reads CASSWDRGRDTEAFF. The CDR3, as DNA: TGTGCCAGCAGCTGGGACAGGGGGAGAGACACTGAAGCTTTCTTT.

The V call is TRBV6-1, the J call TRBJ2-3; a possible D gene is TRBD2 (6 bases). With 11 bases removed from V and 2 bases from J, the gap between germline ends came to 14 bases. From germline, CDR1 is MNHNS and CDR2 SASEGT. The CDR3 spans 13 residues. CDR3 DNA sequence: TGTGCCGAGTCCGGGACTTCCACAGATACGCAGTATTTT. Translating it yields CAESGTSTDTQYF.

This clonotype showed up just a few times. This chain uses TRBV7-2 with TRBJ2-2, with D maybe TRBD2 (5 bases). V lost 5 bases to trimming and J lost 6 bases, with 10 bases between them. Germline CDR1 and CDR2: SGHTA and FQGNSA. This CDR3 spans 13 amino acids. CDR3 sequence: CASSRVASGELFF. CDR3 DNA: TGTGCCAGCAGCCGAGTAGCGTCCGGGGAGCTGTTTTTT.

This clonotype was observed a handful of times. V and J are TRBV6-5 and TRBJ1-1; a possible D gene is TRBD1 (6 bases). The CDR3 has 14 residues. V was trimmed by 2 bases and J by 1 base, leaving 8 bases between them. Germline V gene data show CDR1 as MNHEY and CDR2 as SVGAGI. The CDR3 protein is CASSYQGWNTEAFF. The CDR3 DNA reads as TGTGCCAGCAGTTACCAGGGGTGGAACACTGAAGCTTTCTTT.

This clonotype came up many times. This chain connects TRBV7-6 to TRBJ2-3; no reliable D call. With 0 bases removed from V and 0 bases from J, the gap between germline ends came to 7 bases. CDR3 length: 15 amino acids. Germline CDR1 SGHVS, CDR2 FNYEAQ. The CDR3 region is CASSLAQSSTDTQYF. The CDR3, as DNA: TGTGCCAGCAGCTTAGCGCAATCTAGCACAGATACGCAGTATTTT.

This clonotype was seen only a few times. The chain has TRBV12-3 or TRBV12-4 and TRBJ2-5; D call uncertain. V was trimmed by 2 bases and J by 4 bases, leaving 5 bases between them. This CDR3 is 12 amino acids long. CDR3 in DNA: TGTGCCAGCAGTTTACCCCTAGAGACCCAGTACTTC. Translating it yields CASSLPLETQYF.

J is TRBJ2-3 and V is TRBV27; TRBD2 agrees at 15 bases. CDR3 length equals 17 residues. Germline V CDR1 and CDR2: MNHEY, SMNVEV (reference sequence). V lost 5 bases to trimming and J lost 4 bases; unmatched junction nucleotides: 7. As DNA, the CDR3 is TGTGCCAGCAGTCCCCGGACTAGCGGGGGGGCCTCAGATACGCAGTATTTT. Amino acids: CASSPRTSGGASDTQYF.

The V and J genes are TRBV6-5 and TRBJ2-5; 10 positions agree with TRBD1. The CDR3 covers 15 residues. Germline V gene data show CDR1 as MNHEY and CDR2 as SVGAGI. Unmatched junction bases numbered 9, after V lost 7 bases and J lost 4 bases. The CDR3 DNA is TGTGCCAGCAAAGTGGGGACAGGGGTCTCAGAGACCCAGTACTTC. It is translated as CASKVGTGVSETQYF.

The chain is built from TRBV7-3 and TRBJ2-3; TRBD2 might be the D (6 bases). Trimming took 1 base from V and 2 from J, leaving 19 bases between them. Germline lookup yields CDR1 SGHTA and CDR2 FQGTGA. The CDR3 has 18 amino acids. The CDR3 DNA is TGTGCCAGCAGCTTAAGGTCCCTCGGGGGTAAGATCACAGATACGCAGTATTTT. Translation gives CASSLRSLGGKITDTQYF.

The rearrangement joins TRBV4-1 to TRBJ2-3; D is possibly TRBD2 (5 bases). The CDR3 runs to 16 residues. Germline V CDR1 and CDR2: MGHRA, YSYEKL. V lost 4 bases and J lost 3, with 17 bases in between. For the CDR3, the DNA is TGCGCCAGCAGCCCCCCAGGATCGGGATCGACAGATACGCAGTATTTT. Its protein is CASSPPGSGSTDTQYF.

The chain recombines TRBV29-1 with TRBJ2-2; D may be TRBD2 (7 bases). V lost 7 bases to trimming and J lost 5 bases, with 14 bases between them. The CDR3 is 13 amino acids. Germline V gene lookup returns CDR1 SQVTM and CDR2 ANQGSEA. CDR3 coding DNA: TGCAGCGCCCAAAGGGGGGGGACCGGGGAGCTGTTTTTT. It specifies CSAQRGGTGELFF.

This chain links TRBV4-1 with TRBJ2-5; D is perhaps TRBD2 (5 bases). Trimming pared 1 base from V and 1 base from J, leaving 16 bases between. This CDR3 is built from 17 residues. Germline assignment: CDR1 MGHRA and CDR2 YSYEKL. This CDR3 reads CASSQGVLEARQETQYF. CDR3 sequence (DNA): TGCGCCAGCAGCCAAGGCGTGCTGGAGGCGCGCCAAGAGACCCAGTACTTC.

The genes are TRBV19 and TRBJ2-3; possibly TRBD1 for D (6 bases). The CDR3 is made up of 14 amino acids. Germline V gene sequence: CDR1 LNHDA, CDR2 SQIVND (reference sequence). V gave up 5 bases and J gave up 1 base, with 10 bases separating them. The CDR3 DNA is TGTGCCAGTAGTTTTGGACAGCGCACAGATACGCAGTATTTT. Amino acid sequence: CASSFGQRTDTQYF.

The chain combines TRBV5-1 with TRBJ2-2; TRBD2 agrees at 12 bases. There are 20 residues in the CDR3. Germline values: CDR1 SGHRS, CDR2 YFSETQ. V shed 1 base, J shed 5 bases, and the junction held 15 bases outside the gene matches. CDR3 sequence (DNA): TGCGCCAGCAGCTTGCAGCCGGGACTAGCGGGTGGATGGGGTACCGGGGAGCTGTTTTTT. Translation: CASSLQPGLAGGWGTGELFF. The full variable domain, with the rest looked up from reference TRBV5-1 and TRBJ2-2, is KAGVTQTPRYLIKTRGQQVTLSCSPISGHRSVSWYQQTPGQGLQFLFEYFSETQRNKGNFPGRFSGRQFSNSRSEMNVSTLELGDSALYLCASSLQPGLAGGWGTGELFFGEGSRLTVL.

The chain links TRBV5-8 to TRBJ2-7; 11 bases are a match to TRBD1. With V trimmed by 4 bases and J by 5 bases, 11 bases remained unmatched. Germline lookup yields CDR1 SGHTS and CDR2 YDEGEE. The CDR3 length is 16 residues. The CDR3 DNA follows: TGTGCCAGCAGCCCGGACCTGGGGACAGGGGGAGACGAGCAGTACTTC. Translated, it gives CASSPDLGTGGDEQYF.

The sample holds many counts of this clonotype. The J gene is TRBJ1-1, the V gene TRBV12-3 or TRBV12-4, with 8 bases fitting TRBD1. V shed 6 bases, J shed 6 bases, and the junction held 6 bases outside the gene matches. There are 13 residues in the CDR3. Here the CDR3 DNA reads TGTGCCAGCAGATCGGACAGGGAGTCTGAAGCTTTCTTT. It is translated as CASRSDRESEAFF.

This chain connects TRBV6-1 to TRBJ2-7; D unresolved. The CDR3 runs to 16 residues. Trimming took 8 bases from V and 3 from J, leaving 23 bases between them. Germline values: CDR1 MNHNS, CDR2 SASEGT. CDR3 residues: CASGYPIPKSFYEQYF. The CDR3 coding sequence is TGTGCCAGCGGATACCCCATCCCTAAGTCGTTCTACGAGCAGTACTTC.

This clonotype has ten or more counts. V usage is TRBV14 and J usage is TRBJ1-1, with 8 bases aligning to TRBD1. Per the germline V gene, CDR1 is SGHDN and CDR2 is FVKESK. This CDR3 is 14 amino acids long. Trimming removed 0 bases from V and 8 bases from J; junction bases left unmatched: 5. CDR3 nucleotides: TGTGCCAGCAGCCAAGACTGGCAGGGGGCCGAAGCTTTCTTT. Translation gives CASSQDWQGAEAFF.

This clonotype was observed a handful of times. The chain combines TRBV11-2 with TRBJ2-3, with D possibly being TRBD1 or TRBD2 (5 bases each). Germline CDR1 reads SGHAT; CDR2 reads FQNNGV. The V end lost 5 bases, the J end lost 0 bases, and 12 bases lay between the germline ends. The CDR3 contains 15 residues. CDR3 sequence: CASSLGPMSTDTQYF. The CDR3 region has the DNA TGTGCCAGCAGCCTGGGACCGATGAGCACAGATACGCAGTATTTT. Variable domain in full (rest from reference TRBV11-2 and TRBJ2-3): EAGVAQSPRYKIIEKRQSVAFWCNPISGHATLYWYQQILGQGPKLLIQFQNNGVVDDSQLPKDRFSAERLKGVDSTLKIQPAKLEDSAVYLCASSLGPMSTDTQYFGPGTRLTVL.

This clonotype appeared many times. J is TRBJ2-7 and V is TRBV29-1; 7 nucleotides line up with TRBD1. The CDR3 loop spans 14 amino acids. The V and J ends lost 5 bases and 3 bases, in that order; junction bases with no gene match: 10. CDR1 SQVTM and CDR2 ANQGSEA come from the germline V gene. CDR3 in amino acids: CSVCNPGTVYEQYF. In DNA, the CDR3 is TGCAGCGTTTGCAATCCCGGGACAGTCTACGAGCAGTACTTC.

The chain joins TRBV2 to TRBJ1-6; maybe TRBD1 (6 bases). V was shortened by 9 bases and J by 4 bases, with 19 bases between the two germline ends. The CDR3 loop spans 16 amino acids. Germline V gene lookup returns CDR1 SNHLY and CDR2 FYNNEI. CDR3 nucleotides: TGTGCCAGAAGTTCCCGAGGACAGCGGTATAATTCACCCCTCCACTTT. This encodes CARSSRGQRYNSPLHF.

V gene TRBV5-6 combines with J gene TRBJ2-3; 10 bases fit TRBD1. After removal of 1 base from V and 13 bases from J, the junction contained 6 bases not matched to a gene. The germline gives CDR1 SGHDT, CDR2 YYEEEE. This CDR3 spans 13 amino acids. CDR3 bases: TGTGCCAGCAGCTTGAGGGACAGGGGTCAAAAGTATTTT. Protein product: CASSLRDRGQKYF.